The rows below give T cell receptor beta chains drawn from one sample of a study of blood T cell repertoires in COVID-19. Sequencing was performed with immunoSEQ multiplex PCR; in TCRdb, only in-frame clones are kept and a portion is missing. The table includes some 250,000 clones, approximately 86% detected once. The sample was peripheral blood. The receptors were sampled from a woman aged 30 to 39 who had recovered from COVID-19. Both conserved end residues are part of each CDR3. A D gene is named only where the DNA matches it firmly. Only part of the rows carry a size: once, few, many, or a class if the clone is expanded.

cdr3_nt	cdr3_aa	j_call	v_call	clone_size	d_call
TGTGCCAGCTCACCTACGGCCTTAGCGGGGGGGTATGAGCAGTTCTTC	CASSPTALAGGYEQFF	TRBJ2-1	TRBV18	NA	TRBD2
TGTGCCAGCAGGTCTATGGAGGGACAGCGATCCTACGAGCAGTACTTC	CASRSMEGQRSYEQYF	TRBJ2-7	TRBV7-9	NA	NA
TGCGCCAGCAGCCCGGGGGGGAGGCAAGAGACCCAGTACTTC	CASSPGGRQETQYF	TRBJ2-5	TRBV5-1	NA	TRBD2
TGTGCCAGCAGCCAGTCTTGGCAGGGGGCTTGGCAGCCCCAGCATTTT	CASSQSWQGAWQPQHF	TRBJ1-5	TRBV9	NA	TRBD1
TGTGCCAGCAGCCAATATTGGGGCGGCCATAATGAAAAACTGTTTTTT	CASSQYWGGHNEKLFF	TRBJ1-4	TRBV3-1/TRBV3-2	NA	NA
TGTGCCAGCGCCGGGGACAGGGGAGTATCCTATAATTCACCCCTCCACTTT	CASAGDRGVSYNSPLHF	TRBJ1-6	TRBV19	NA	TRBD1
TGTGCCAGCTCGCCCGGACTAGCGGAAGCCGAGCAGTACTTC	CASSPGLAEAEQYF	TRBJ2-7	TRBV18	NA	TRBD2
TGTGCCAGCAGCTTAGGCAGGGGCGCCGGGCAGCCCCAGCATTTT	CASSLGRGAGQPQHF	TRBJ1-5	TRBV7-2	NA	NA
TGTGCCAGCAGTGACGGGACAGGGGGCACAGATACGCAGTATTTT	CASSDGTGGTDTQYF	TRBJ2-3	TRBV6-4	once	TRBD1
TGCGCCAGCAGCCAAGGGCTAGCGGAGACCCAGTACTTC	CASSQGLAETQYF	TRBJ2-5	TRBV4-1	NA	NA
TGTGCCAGCAGGAAGGGGACTAGCGGGGGACATGAGCAGTTCTTC	CASRKGTSGGHEQFF	TRBJ2-1	TRBV6-5	NA	TRBD2
TGTGCCAGCAGCTTAGTCCGGGACACAGCAACTAATGAAAAACTGTTTTTT	CASSLVRDTATNEKLFF	TRBJ1-4	TRBV11-2	NA	NA
TGCGCCACCTCGGTGGGGACAGGGGACGGTGAGCAGTTCTTC	CATSVGTGDGEQFF	TRBJ2-1	TRBV5-1	NA	TRBD1